Presented here are 27 T cell receptor beta chains from one specimen sequenced in a study of OX40 agonist ivuxolimab in advanced cancers. The assay was immunoSEQ multiplex PCR, and TCRdb's table has in-frame clones only and misses some. The top ten clones hold 2.5% of a sample with about 66,000 clones, 83% of them seen once. The material was CD4+ or CD8+ T cells sorted from blood, obtained in a trial of the OX40 agonist ivuxolimab. All receptors come from an adult with an advanced solid tumor such as melanoma, head and neck, liver or kidney cancer.

This clone is a singleton in its sample. V gene TRBV5-6 combines with J gene TRBJ2-3; a possible D gene is TRBD2 (5 bases). Trimming pared 2 bases from V and 0 bases from J, leaving 7 bases between. The CDR3 has 14 residues. The germline V gene has CDR1 SGHDT and CDR2 YYEEEE. The CDR3 region has the DNA TGTGCCAGCAGCTTAAGGACTAGCACAGATACGCAGTATTTT. Its protein is CASSLRTSTDTQYF.

CDR3 protein: CASFGTKTYEQYF. CDR3 nucleotide sequence: TGTGCCAGCTTTGGAACCAAGACCTACGAGCAGTACTTC. The chain employs TRBV28 and TRBJ2-7, with no clear D. The germline V gene has CDR1 MDHEN and CDR2 SYDVKM. This CDR3 comprises 13 residues. Trimming took 8 bases from V and 2 from J, leaving 13 bases between them. Together with reference TRBV28 and TRBJ2-7, the CDR3 gives the full variable domain: DVKVTQSSRYLVKRTGEKVFLECVQDMDHENMFWYRQDPGLGLRLIYFSYDVKMKEKGDIPEGYSVSREKKERFSLILESASTNQTSMYLCASFGTKTYEQYFGPGTRLTVT.

Within the sample, this clone is medium-sized. V is TRBV19 and J is TRBJ1-5; the D gene is possibly TRBD1 (5 bases). Trimming cost V 7 bases and J 5 bases, with 9 bases left between them. CDR3 length: 12 residues. Germline V gene sequence: CDR1 LNHDA, CDR2 SQIVND (reference sequence). The CDR3 loop is CASKGRDQPQHF. In nucleotides, the CDR3 is TGTGCCAGTAAGGGCAGGGATCAGCCCCAGCATTTT. Drawing the rest from reference TRBV19 and TRBJ1-5, the complete variable domain is DGGITQSPKYLFRKEGQNVTLSCEQNLNHDAMYWYRQDPGQGLRLIYYSQIVNDFQKGDIAEGYSVSREKKESFPLTVTSAQKNPTAFYLCASKGRDQPQHFGDGTRLSIL.

The rearrangement joins TRBV6-4 to TRBJ1-2; D ambiguous. With 0 bases removed from V and 7 bases from J, the gap between germline ends came to 3 bases. The CDR3 runs 11 residues. CDR1 and CDR2 (germline): MRHNA, SNTAGT. The CDR3 spells CASSDSPGYTF. DNA of the CDR3: TGTGCCAGCAGTGACTCACCTGGCTACACCTTC.

This clone came up a few times. The chain combines TRBV5-1 with TRBJ2-3, with TRBD1 identical over 12 bases. Germline values: CDR1 SGHRS, CDR2 YFSETQ. This CDR3 is 18 amino acids long. V lost 0 bases and J lost 1; bases outside the gene matches: 6. The CDR3 reads CASSLGDRGPLGTDTQYF. The CDR3 DNA sequence: TGCGCCAGCAGCTTGGGGGACAGGGGGCCGCTGGGCACAGATACGCAGTATTTT. The variable domain in full, completed from reference TRBV5-1 and TRBJ2-3, reads KAGVTQTPRYLIKTRGQQVTLSCSPISGHRSVSWYQQTPGQGLQFLFEYFSETQRNKGNFPGRFSGRQFSNSRSEMNVSTLELGDSALYLCASSLGDRGPLGTDTQYFGPGTRLTVL.

This chain connects TRBV7-8 to TRBJ2-7; the D is unclear. The germline V and J ends were trimmed by 1 base and 2 bases, with 9 bases remaining between them. Per germline, CDR1 SGHVS and CDR2 FQNEAQ. This CDR3 is 14 amino acids long. DNA of the CDR3: TGTGCCAGCAGCTTAGATCGAACAGCCTACGAGCAGTACTTC. Amino acids: CASSLDRTAYEQYF.

The CDR3 region is CSVDYRAEGEQYF. The CDR3 region has the DNA TGCAGCGTTGATTACAGGGCAGAGGGGGAGCAGTACTTC. This rearrangement joins TRBV29-1 to TRBJ2-7, with D possibly being TRBD1 (6 bases). CDR1 SQVTM and CDR2 ANQGSEA come from the germline V gene. The germline V and J ends were trimmed by 3 bases and 7 bases, with 16 bases remaining between them. The CDR3 is 13 residues long.

CDR3 nucleotide sequence: TGTGCCAGCGGGAGGGCTCCCACAGATACGCAGTATTTT. It is translated as CASGRAPTDTQYF. The chain carries TRBV5-4 and TRBJ2-3; 7 nucleotides agree with TRBD2. The CDR3 is 13 residues long. The germline V gene has CDR1 SGHNT and CDR2 YYREEE (reference sequence). The V segment lost 7 bases and the J segment 2 bases; nucleotides outside the gene matches: 4.

The rearrangement uses TRBV7-2 and TRBJ1-1; D is uncertain. The CDR3 totals 14 residues. With 3 bases removed from V and 4 bases from J, the gap between germline ends came to 12 bases. Looked up from germline, CDR1 is SGHTA and CDR2 is FQGNSA. Here the CDR3 reads CASSFFGEPTEAFF. CDR3 DNA: TGTGCCAGCAGCTTCTTTGGGGAGCCCACTGAAGCTTTCTTT. Variable domain in full (rest from reference TRBV7-2 and TRBJ1-1): GAGVSQSPSNKVTEKGKDVELRCDPISGHTALYWYRQSLGQGLEFLIYFQGNSAPDKSGLPSDRFSAERTGGSVSTLTIQRTQQEDSAVYLCASSFFGEPTEAFFGQGTRLTVV.

This clone was counted a few times. The chain recombines TRBV29-1 with TRBJ1-4; TRBD1 agrees at 8 bases. CDR1 and CDR2 (germline): SQVTM, ANQGSEA. With 6 bases clipped from V and 8 bases from J, the junction kept 8 bases outside the gene matches. CDR3 length: 13 residues. The DNA for the CDR3 is TGCAGCGTCGCGACAGGGGTGAGCGAAAAACTGTTTTTT. It translates to CSVATGVSEKLFF.

The chain combines TRBV29-1 with TRBJ2-7, with D tentatively TRBD1 (6 bases). Germline CDR1 SQVTM, CDR2 ANQGSEA. V was clipped by 2 bases and J by 6 bases, with 14 bases between them. The CDR3 runs to 13 residues. CDR3: CSVEWQGMSEQYF. The CDR3 DNA reads as TGCAGCGTTGAATGGCAGGGGATGAGCGAGCAGTACTTC.

V is TRBV10-3 and J is TRBJ2-5, with D perhaps matching TRBD2 (5 bases). CDR3 size: 12 residues. Germline CDR1 ENHRY, CDR2 SYGVKD. Deletions cut 9 bases from V and 2 bases from J, with 10 bases between. CDR3 DNA sequence: TGTGCCATTGCGGAGGCTCAAGAGACCCAGTACTTC. Its protein is CAIAEAQETQYF.

The chain recombines TRBV29-1 with TRBJ1-4; D unclear. Trimming took off 4 bases at V and 0 bases at J, with 15 bases between the two ends. Germline V gives CDR1 SQVTM, CDR2 ANQGSEA. The CDR3 covers 16 residues. For the CDR3, the DNA is TGCAGCGTTGGGGTTGGAGGGCTTGCAACTAATGAAAAACTGTTTTTT. It specifies CSVGVGGLATNEKLFF.

This clone appeared once. V usage is TRBV21-1 and J usage is TRBJ2-7; the table's D call of TRBD2 was not tested on the DNA. TRBV21-1 is tagged as a pseudogene. The CDR3 spans 16 residues. The CDR3 region is CASSKSLAGGRYEQYF. In DNA, the CDR3 is TGTGCCAGCAGCAAAAGTTTGGCGGGAGGGCGATACGAGCAGTACTTC.

The chain links TRBV10-3 to TRBJ2-2; D is tentatively TRBD1 or TRBD2 (5 bases each). Germline CDR1 is ENHRY and CDR2 is SYGVKD. The CDR3 covers 11 residues. Deletions cut 9 bases from V and 6 bases from J, with 8 bases between. The CDR3 region is CAIRGAGELFF. CDR3 coding DNA: TGTGCCATTAGAGGGGCCGGGGAGCTGTTTTTT.

This chain joins TRBV5-1 and TRBJ2-1; D is possibly TRBD1 or TRBD2 (5 bases each). The V end lost 0 bases, the J end lost 6 bases, and 16 bases lay between the germline ends. The CDR3 length is 16 residues. Germline CDR1 is SGHRS and CDR2 is YFSETQ. CDR3 bases: TGCGCCAGCAGCTTGGGCCCCCGGGGCGTGGGCAATGAGCAGTTCTTC. It is translated as CASSLGPRGVGNEQFF.

This clone was counted ten times or more. The chain combines TRBV5-1 with TRBJ2-3; 8 nucleotides agree with TRBD2. CDR1 is SGHRS, CDR2 YFSETQ, per germline. CDR3 length: 15 residues. V was clipped by 0 bases and J by 3 bases; unmatched bases: 3. The CDR3 is CASSLEASGTDTQYF. CDR3 nucleotide sequence: TGCGCCAGCAGCTTGGAGGCTAGCGGGACAGATACGCAGTATTTT.

V and J are TRBV19 and TRBJ2-5; TRBD2 matches 12 bases. Trimming at V came to 7 bases and at J to 1 base, leaving 1 base not matched to a gene. Per germline, CDR1 LNHDA and CDR2 SQIVND (reference sequence). The CDR3 covers 14 residues. The CDR3 loop reads CASTLAGGQETQYF. The DNA for the CDR3 is TGTGCCAGTACACTAGCGGGGGGCCAAGAGACCCAGTACTTC.

The J gene is TRBJ2-2, the V gene TRBV7-3; D is unclear. V lost 1 base and J lost 6, with 15 bases in between. The CDR3 sequence is 16 residues long. Germline lookup yields CDR1 SGHTA and CDR2 FQGTGA. DNA of the CDR3: TGTGCCAGCAGCTTAAACGGCCCTCAGAAAGCCGGGGAGCTGTTTTTT. Its translation: CASSLNGPQKAGELFF.

The chain links TRBV5-4 to TRBJ1-2; D call uncertain. Looked up from germline, CDR1 is SGHNT and CDR2 is YYREEE (reference sequence). The ends were cut back, 4 bases at V and 8 bases at J, with 15 bases in the middle. The CDR3 runs 13 residues. CDR3 loop: CASSPLGSHGYTF. The CDR3 DNA is TGTGCCAGCAGCCCCTTGGGGAGCCACGGCTACACCTTC.

The V gene is TRBV27, the J gene TRBJ2-3, with D perhaps TRBD1 (6 bases). V lost 0 bases and J 2 bases, leaving 21 bases between the germline ends. CDR1 and CDR2 (germline): MNHEY, SMNVEV (reference sequence). This CDR3 has 19 residues. The CDR3 coding sequence is TGTGCCAGCAGTTTATCGATCTTTTTCCGGTACAGGGACACAGATACGCAGTATTTT. This codes for CASSLSIFFRYRDTDTQYF.

This clone counts as medium-sized (0.01 to 0.1%). The rearrangement joins TRBV30 to TRBJ1-2, with a weak D call TRBD1 (5 bases). The ends were cut back, 4 bases at V and 5 bases at J, with 14 bases in the middle. Germline lookup yields CDR1 GTSNPN and CDR2 SVGIG (reference sequence). The CDR3 consists of 13 residues. CDR3 bases: TGTGCCTGGACAGGGCCTATAGGGTATGGCTACACCTTC. The encoded protein is CAWTGPIGYGYTF.

The chain is built from TRBV19 and TRBJ1-1, with D maybe TRBD1 (5 bases). The V gene's germline CDR1 is LNHDA and CDR2 SQIVND (reference sequence). The V end was cut by 3 bases, the J end by 8 bases, with 10 bases between. CDR3 length equals 12 residues. The CDR3 bases are TGTGCCAGTAGTATGCTTCAGGGCGAAGCTTTCTTT. Amino acids: CASSMLQGEAFF.

This chain uses TRBV7-2 with TRBJ2-5; 9 bases are a match to TRBD2. J gave up 10 bases and V 4 bases, and 7 bases lay outside the gene matches. Germline lookup yields CDR1 SGHTA and CDR2 FQGNSA. This CDR3 has 13 residues. This CDR3 is CASSSVPSGNQYF. For the CDR3, the DNA is TGTGCCAGCAGCTCAGTCCCTAGCGGGAACCAGTACTTC.

The chain employs TRBV18 and TRBJ1-3; D is undetermined. Germline CDR1 KGHSH, CDR2 LQKENI. Trimming removed 0 bases at V and 2 bases at J, with 14 bases between. The CDR3 length is 17 residues. CDR3 sequence: CASSPPGRAGTGNTIYF. The CDR3 bases are TGTGCCAGCTCACCACCGGGGAGAGCCGGTACTGGAAACACCATATATTTT. The variable domain in full, with the rest retrieved from reference TRBV18 and TRBJ1-3, is NAGVMQNPRHLVRRRGQEARLRCSPMKGHSHVYWYRQLPEEGLKFMVYLQKENIIDESGMPKERFSAEFPKEGPSILRIQQVVRGDSAAYFCASSPPGRAGTGNTIYFGEGSWLTVV.

The V call is TRBV19, the J call TRBJ2-1; the D is unclear. Germline V CDR1 and CDR2: LNHDA, SQIVND (reference sequence). The CDR3 is 11 amino acids. V lost 4 bases and J lost 4, with 2 bases in between. The CDR3 sequence: CASSTYNEQFF. Here the CDR3 DNA reads TGTGCCAGTAGTACTTACAATGAGCAGTTCTTC.

The table lists this clone with a count of one. The same CDR3 is also encoded by other DNA sequences in this sample. The chain couples TRBV6-6 to TRBJ2-7, with D uncertain. This CDR3 has 12 amino acids. Trimming removed 0 bases from V and 1 base from J, with 1 base in between. Germline CDR1 and CDR2: MNHNY and SVGAGI (reference sequence). In DNA, the CDR3 is TGTGCCAGCAGTTACTCTTCCTACGAGCAGTACTTC. Protein product: CASSYSSYEQYF.